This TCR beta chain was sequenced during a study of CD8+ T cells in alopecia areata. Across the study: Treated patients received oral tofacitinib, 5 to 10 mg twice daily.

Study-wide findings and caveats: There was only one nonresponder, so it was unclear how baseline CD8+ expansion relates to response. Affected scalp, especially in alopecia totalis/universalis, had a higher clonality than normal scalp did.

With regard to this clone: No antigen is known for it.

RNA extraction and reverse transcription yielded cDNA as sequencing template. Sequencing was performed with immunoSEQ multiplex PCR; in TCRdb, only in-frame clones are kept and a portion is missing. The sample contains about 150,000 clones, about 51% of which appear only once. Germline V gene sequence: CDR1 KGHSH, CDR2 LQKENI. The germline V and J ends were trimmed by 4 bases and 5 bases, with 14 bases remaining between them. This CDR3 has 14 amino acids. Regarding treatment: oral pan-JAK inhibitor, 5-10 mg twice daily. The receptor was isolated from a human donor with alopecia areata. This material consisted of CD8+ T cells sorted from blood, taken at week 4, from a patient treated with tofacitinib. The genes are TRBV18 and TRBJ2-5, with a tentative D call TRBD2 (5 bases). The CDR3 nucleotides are TGTGCCAGCTCACTCCCGACGGGCGGGGAGACCCAGTACTTC. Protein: CASSLPTGGETQYF.